This TCR beta chain was captured by sequencing in a study of T cells in Graves' hyperthyroidism and ophthalmopathy. Regions amplified from RNA transcripts were the TCR beta CDR3 regions. RT-PCR in the first round (using the HTBI primer set) targeted the TCR CDR3. TCRdb independently ran MiXCR on the multiplex PCR reads; one entry per CDR3 protein. The table includes hundreds of thousands of distinct CDR3 sequences, less than 25% detected once. Study outcomes and limitations: A model built on 13 V-J features separated ophthalmopathy from stable hyperthyroidism. The model foresaw ophthalmopathy a median about 6.1 months prior to onset.

About this clonotype: Antigen: not known.

Duration under 3 months, a NOSPECS grade of at least 4, and a Clinical Activity Score of at least 3 characterized the ophthalmopathy patients. Diagnoses were made from clinical symptoms, serum measures (thyroxine and TRAb), thyroid ultrasound and orbital computed tomography. The TCR originated in a man younger than 45 with Graves' ophthalmopathy. Sequenced material: blood.

CDR3 coding DNA: TGTGCCTGGAGCCAGATCACGGGGTATGGCTACACCTTC. Translation: CAWSQITGYGYTF. The V gene is TRBV30, the J gene TRBJ1-2, with D hard to call. This CDR3 has 13 amino acids. The V end lost 3 bases, the J end lost 5 bases, and 13 bases lay between the germline ends. Germline values: CDR1 GTSNPN, CDR2 SVGIG (reference sequence).